Each of the 29 T cell receptor beta chains below was sequenced from the same sample in a study of T cells in Graves' hyperthyroidism and ophthalmopathy. The CDR3 regions of TCR beta were amplified from RNA transcripts. The HTBI primer set served for first-round RT-PCR of the TCR CDR3. In TCRdb, the multiplex PCR reads were re-called with MiXCR into one record per CDR3 protein. This table has about 350,000 distinct CDR3 sequences, over 11% appearing once. The material sequenced was blood. The receptors stem from a woman younger than 45 with Graves' hyperthyroidism.

The chain couples TRBV19 to TRBJ1-4; 7 positions match TRBD1. Germline V gives CDR1 LNHDA, CDR2 SQIVND (reference sequence). The CDR3 loop spans 15 amino acids. V trimming: 2 bases; J trimming: 5 bases; junction bases outside the gene matches: 5. The CDR3 nucleotides are TGTGCCAGTAGTATAATGGGGACAGTGAATGAAAAACTGTTTTTT. Its translation: CASSIMGTVNEKLFF.

At least ten counts were recorded for this clonotype. The gene calls are TRBV7-2 and TRBJ2-5, with 12 nucleotides matching TRBD2. Trimming removed 3 bases from V and 4 bases from J; junction bases left unmatched: 0. Germline-derived CDR1 and CDR2 are SGHTA and FQGNSA. CDR3 length: 14 amino acids. The CDR3 DNA reads TGTGCCAGCAGCTTGACTAGCGGGAGAGAGACCCAGTACTTC. Translation gives CASSLTSGRETQYF.

In this sample, this clonotype turned up many times. The gene calls are TRBV12-3 or TRBV12-4 and TRBJ2-7; 7 bases are shared with TRBD1. Trimming removed 6 bases from V and 5 bases from J; junction bases left unmatched: 7. The CDR3 totals 13 residues. CDR3 in DNA: TGTGCCAGCAGCGAGAGGACAGGCAACGAGCAGTACTTC. Its protein product is CASSERTGNEQYF.

About this clonotype: With a much larger clone just one base away, this may be a read error. The rearrangement joins TRBV28 to TRBJ2-3; TRBD2 aligns across 7 bases. Germline V gene lookup returns CDR1 MDHEN and CDR2 SYDVKM. The trim removed 8 bases at V and 10 bases at J, leaving 9 bases unmatched. The CDR3 sequence is 12 residues long. The CDR3 spells CASCSGEGPQYF. In nucleotides, the CDR3 is TGTGCCAGCTGCTCTGGGGAGGGTCCGCAGTATTTT.

Turning to this clonotype: A much larger clone is a single base away; this may be a read error. V gene TRBV12-3 or TRBV12-4 combines with J gene TRBJ2-1, with a possible D match to TRBD2 (6 bases). This CDR3 spans 15 amino acids. Trimming left V 2 bases short and J 9 bases short, with 17 bases between. DNA of the CDR3: TGTGCCAGCAGTTTATGGTTTGGAGGGGTTGGTGAGCAGTTCTTC. Translated: CASSLWFGGVGEQFF.

This clonotype has at least ten counts. The chain combines TRBV28 with TRBJ2-5; 9 nucleotides line up with TRBD1. The CDR3 covers 18 residues. Germline CDR1 MDHEN, CDR2 SYDVKM. Trimming at V came to 8 bases and at J to 4 bases, leaving 20 bases not matched to a gene. In DNA form, the CDR3 reads TGTGCCAGCGGTCCAAACTTACCACAGGGGGCTATGGGAGAGACCCAGTACTTC. Encoded protein: CASGPNLPQGAMGETQYF. Based on the CDR3 plus reference TRBV28 and TRBJ2-5, the full variable domain is DVKVTQSSRYLVKRTGEKVFLECVQDMDHENMFWYRQDPGLGLRLIYFSYDVKMKEKGDIPEGYSVSREKKERFSLILESASTNQTSMYLCASGPNLPQGAMGETQYFGPGTRLLVL.

This clonotype appeared many times. This chain joins TRBV2 and TRBJ1-1, with unresolved D. CDR1 and CDR2 from the germline V gene are SNHLY and FYNNEI. V shed 8 bases and J shed 4 bases, with 17 bases lying between them. The length of the CDR3 is 14 residues. The CDR3 loop is CASQGPGGGTEAFF. Written as DNA, the CDR3 is TGTGCCAGCCAAGGGCCGGGAGGAGGCACTGAAGCTTTCTTT.

The sample holds many counts of this clonotype. V is TRBV7-8 and J is TRBJ2-3; tentatively, D is TRBD1 (6 bases). Germline lookup yields CDR1 SGHVS and CDR2 FQNEAQ. The CDR3 is 16 residues long. V lost 5 bases and J lost 4, with 19 bases in between. The CDR3: CASSPQQGVMSDTQYF. The CDR3, as DNA: TGTGCCAGCAGCCCCCAACAGGGTGTTATGTCAGATACGCAGTATTTT.

V gene TRBV4-3 combines with J gene TRBJ2-7, with 11 bases matching TRBD2. This CDR3 has 16 amino acids. The germline CDR1 and CDR2 sequences are LGHNA and YSLEER. The V and J ends lost 4 bases and 0 bases, in that order; junction bases with no gene match: 5. The CDR3 DNA sequence: TGCGCCAGCAGCCCGGATACTAGCGGGAGCTCCTACGAGCAGTACTTC. This sequence encodes CASSPDTSGSSYEQYF.

In this sample, this clonotype turned up many times. V usage is TRBV27 and J usage is TRBJ2-7; D is perhaps TRBD2 (6 bases). The V end was cut by 4 bases, the J end by 2 bases, with 12 bases between. Germline CDR1 and CDR2: MNHEY and SMNVEV (reference sequence). The CDR3 spans 14 residues. CDR3 sequence (DNA): TGTGCCAGCAGTTCAGCTAGCGCCACCTACGAGCAGTACTTC. Protein sequence: CASSSASATYEQYF.

The chain carries TRBV29-1 and TRBJ2-3; the D gene could be TRBD1 or TRBD2 (5 bases each). The CDR3 is made up of 13 amino acids. CDR1 and CDR2 (germline): SQVTM, ANQGSEA. V lost 5 bases, J lost 8 bases, and 17 bases lay in between. The CDR3, as DNA: TGCAGCGTTCAGGGTCTCAACGGAGGTACGCAGTATTTT. Protein product: CSVQGLNGGTQYF.

This clonotype was recorded a few times. The chain combines TRBV20-1 with TRBJ2-1, with a weak D call TRBD2 (5 bases). Trimming removed 6 bases from V and 6 bases from J, with 15 bases in between. Germline V gene sequence: CDR1 DFQATT, CDR2 SNEGSKA (reference sequence). The CDR3 has 13 amino acids. For the CDR3, the DNA is TGCAGTGCCCCAAGAACTAGGACCAATGAGCAGTTCTTC. This gives the protein CSAPRTRTNEQFF.

This clonotype was counted ten times or more. The V call is TRBV29-1, the J call TRBJ2-7; possibly TRBD1 for D (5 bases). The ends were cut back, 1 base at V and 0 bases at J, with 16 bases in the middle. This CDR3 has 16 residues. Germline V CDR1 and CDR2: SQVTM, ANQGSEA. CDR3 bases: TGCAGCGTTGAAGTTCTTAGGTCAGGACACTCCTACGAGCAGTACTTC. It encodes CSVEVLRSGHSYEQYF.

This clonotype was detected a few times. CDR3 amino acids: CSAQEGTNNSPLHF. The CDR3 DNA sequence: TGCAGTGCGCAAGAGGGGACTAATAATTCACCCCTCCACTTT. The V gene is TRBV20-1, the J gene TRBJ1-6; maybe TRBD1 (5 bases). The germline gives CDR1 DFQATT, CDR2 SNEGSKA (reference sequence). CDR3 length: 14 residues. Trimming pared 6 bases from V and 5 bases from J, leaving 14 bases between.

The rearrangement links TRBV9 to TRBJ2-1; D is possibly TRBD1 or TRBD2 (5 bases each). Trimming cost V 2 bases and J 9 bases, with 12 bases left between them. The CDR3 is 13 amino acids. The germline V gene encodes CDR1 SGDLS and CDR2 YYNGEE. Here the CDR3 DNA reads TGTGCCAGCAGCGTTCCTGCAGGGACTGAGCAGTTCTTC. This gives the protein CASSVPAGTEQFF.

This clonotype came up a few times. The rearrangement uses TRBV6-2 or TRBV6-3 and TRBJ2-7; D is perhaps TRBD1 (5 bases). Trimming stripped 7 bases from V and 1 base from J, with 14 bases between. The CDR3 extends over 14 amino acids. Germline assignment: CDR1 MNHEY and CDR2 SVGEGT. CDR3 residues: CASTVYGASYEQYF. CDR3 in DNA: TGTGCCAGCACGGTTTATGGGGCGTCCTACGAGCAGTACTTC.

This clonotype was seen at least ten times. This chain joins TRBV28 and TRBJ2-3, with D possibly being TRBD1 or TRBD2 (5 bases each). Looked up from germline, CDR1 is MDHEN and CDR2 is SYDVKM. Between the trimmed V and J ends, which lost 6 bases and 1 base, there was a span of 11 bases. The CDR3 is 14 residues long. CDR3 sequence: CASSGRGRTDTQYF. The CDR3 DNA reads TGTGCCAGCAGCGGAAGGGGACGCACAGATACGCAGTATTTT.

In this sample, this clonotype turned up a few times. The genes are TRBV9 and TRBJ2-2; no definite D call. V lost 0 bases, J lost 4 bases, and 10 bases lay in between. CDR3 length: 15 amino acids. Germline V CDR1 and CDR2: SGDLS, YYNGEE. Written as DNA, the CDR3 is TGTGCCAGCAGCGTAGCTTCTAGAGGCACCGGGGAGCTGTTTTTT. It yields the protein CASSVASRGTGELFF.

The rearrangement links TRBV20-1 to TRBJ2-1; unclear D gene. Trimming took 5 bases from V and 5 from J, leaving 10 bases between them. This CDR3 region has 12 residues. CDR1 is DFQATT, CDR2 SNEGSKA, per germline (reference sequence). The CDR3 reads CSAPIGDNEQFF. The DNA of the CDR3 is TGCAGTGCTCCCATAGGAGACAATGAGCAGTTCTTC.

This clonotype was found many times. The chain carries TRBV20-1 and TRBJ2-5; unclear D gene. Trimming pared 3 bases from V and 5 bases from J, leaving 16 bases between. This CDR3 is built from 14 residues. Germline V gene lookup returns CDR1 DFQATT and CDR2 SNEGSKA (reference sequence). CDR3 sequence (DNA): TGCAGTGCTAGTTCCCAGGTGTTGGGGGAGACCCAGTACTTC. It codes for CSASSQVLGETQYF.

This clonotype was seen at least ten times. The gene calls are TRBV28 and TRBJ1-1, with no clear D. The CDR3 loop spans 15 amino acids. Germline-derived CDR1 and CDR2 are MDHEN and SYDVKM. V was shortened by 3 bases and J by 2 bases, with 13 bases between the two germline ends. CDR3: CASSLGRSINTEAFF. The CDR3 DNA follows: TGTGCCAGCAGTTTGGGTCGCAGCATTAACACTGAAGCTTTCTTT.

J is TRBJ1-2 and V is TRBV7-9, with TRBD1 matching over 9 bases. V gave up 4 bases and J gave up 5 bases; unmatched junction bases: 11. CDR1 is SEHNR and CDR2 is FQNEAQ in the germline V gene (reference sequence). The CDR3 runs 16 residues. DNA for the CDR3: TGTGCCAGCAGCTCCACCCGTTTGGACAGGGGTTATGGCTACACCTTC. Translating gives CASSSTRLDRGYGYTF. The variable domain in full, completed from reference TRBV7-9 and TRBJ1-2, reads DTGVSQNPRHKITKRGQNVTFRCDPISEHNRLYWYRQTLGQGPEFLTYFQNEAQLEKSRLLSDRFSAERPKGSFSTLEIQRTEQGDSAMYLCASSSTRLDRGYGYTFGSGTRLTVV.

This clonotype has a handful of counts. The chain links TRBV6-1 to TRBJ1-1; D call uncertain. Trimming cost V 5 bases and J 2 bases, with 9 bases left between them. The CDR3 length is 13 residues. The germline V gene encodes CDR1 MNHNS and CDR2 SASEGT. DNA of the CDR3: TGTGCCAGCAGTCTGACGGACAACACTGAAGCTTTCTTT. Translating gives CASSLTDNTEAFF.

This clonotype was detected only a few times. The chain couples TRBV28 to TRBJ2-5; 11 nucleotides match TRBD2. The germline gives CDR1 MDHEN, CDR2 SYDVKM. Trimming took 4 bases from V and 2 from J; bases not matched to a gene: 15. The CDR3 runs to 19 residues. The CDR3 here is CASSSLVTSGNALQETQYF. The DNA of the CDR3 is TGTGCCAGCAGTTCTCTCGTGACTAGCGGGAACGCCCTTCAAGAGACCCAGTACTTC.

The chain has TRBV7-2 and TRBJ2-1; 12 nucleotides agree with TRBD2. The CDR3 is 16 residues long. Germline-derived CDR1 and CDR2 are SGHTA and FQGNSA. V shed 3 bases, J shed 10 bases, and the junction held 10 bases outside the gene matches. CDR3 nucleotides: TGTGCCAGCAGCTTCTTAGAGGCTAGCGGGGGGGGGGAGCAGTTCTTC. This translates into CASSFLEASGGGEQFF.

This clonotype was picked up many times. The CDR3 here is CASSFGFAQGARGTEAFF. The CDR3 DNA reads TGTGCCAGCAGTTTCGGGTTTGCGCAGGGGGCAAGAGGCACTGAAGCTTTCTTT. V is TRBV12-3 or TRBV12-4 and J is TRBJ1-1; 8 bases align to TRBD1. Trimming at V came to 3 bases and at J to 4 bases, leaving 16 bases not matched to a gene. This CDR3 is built from 18 residues.

This clonotype was recorded many times. The rearrangement joins TRBV11-2 to TRBJ2-5; D may correspond to TRBD1 or TRBD2 (6 bases each). V was cut by 5 bases and J by 1 base, with 14 bases left in between. The CDR3 loop spans 15 amino acids. Germline-derived CDR1 and CDR2 are SGHAT and FQNNGV. The CDR3 sequence is CASSPWGAGQETQYF. Here the CDR3 DNA reads TGTGCCAGCAGCCCCTGGGGGGCAGGCCAAGAGACCCAGTACTTC.

This clonotype was detected many times. The rearrangement uses TRBV7-3 and TRBJ2-2, with TRBD2 identical over 9 bases. The germline V gene has CDR1 SGHTA and CDR2 FQGTGA. This CDR3 has 17 amino acids. The V gene end was trimmed by 0 bases and the J gene end by 3 bases; junction bases not matched to a gene: 5. DNA for the CDR3: TGTGCCAGCAGCTTAACAGCGGGAGGTTCACACACCGGGGAGCTGTTTTTT. Translating gives CASSLTAGGSHTGELFF.

As to this clonotype: This could be a read error, since a much larger clone is one nucleotide away. The chain employs TRBV6-2 or TRBV6-3 and TRBJ2-7; 9 bases align to TRBD1. The CDR3 has 15 residues. In germline, CDR1 is MNHEY, CDR2 SVGEGT. V trimming: 5 bases; J trimming: 0 bases; junction bases outside the gene matches: 5. The CDR3 is CASSRTGANSYEQYF. The CDR3 bases are TGTGCCAGCAGTCGGACAGGGGCCAACTCCTACGAGCAGTACTTC.